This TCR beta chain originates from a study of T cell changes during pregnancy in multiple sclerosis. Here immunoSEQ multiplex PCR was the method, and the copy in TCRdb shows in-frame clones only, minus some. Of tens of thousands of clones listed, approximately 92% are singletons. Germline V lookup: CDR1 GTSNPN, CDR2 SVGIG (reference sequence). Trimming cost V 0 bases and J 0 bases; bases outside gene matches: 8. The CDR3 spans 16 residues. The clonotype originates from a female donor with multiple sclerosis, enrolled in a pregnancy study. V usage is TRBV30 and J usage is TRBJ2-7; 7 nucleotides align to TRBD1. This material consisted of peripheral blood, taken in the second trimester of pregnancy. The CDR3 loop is CAWSVSGQKLSYEQYF. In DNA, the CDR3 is TGTGCCTGGAGTGTTTCGGGACAGAAACTCTCCTACGAGCAGTACTTC.